This T cell receptor beta chain was obtained from a study of T cells in tumors after PD-1 blockade (dated by TCRdb to between 2019 and 2020). For the study in its entirety: Patients with prior checkpoint blockade, systemic immunosuppressant use, or recent radiotherapy or other anti-cancer therapy within 4 weeks were excluded. On average, peripheral blood samples had around 110,000 TCR templates (range roughly 21,000-257,772) and about 35,000 unique clonotypes. Ongoing daily vismodegib 150 mg was also given to a subset of patients during anti-PD-1 treatment. Using site-matched tumors from BCC or SCC patients sampled before and after anti-PD-1 therapy, the study carried out paired single-cell RNA and TCR sequencing. RECIST version 1.1 was used to evaluate clinical response. Bulk TCR sequencing was performed on more than nine peripheral blood samples from a handful of patients to compare blood and tumor clonotypes. Treatment consisted of either cemiplimab 350 mg every 2 weeks or pembrolizumab 200 mg every 3 weeks.

The meaning of the sample's time point label: before anti-PD-1 therapy. For bulk TCRbeta sequencing, genomic DNA was extracted from tumor biopsies or peripheral blood, and input amounts ranged from about 550 ng to 6,004 ng. Every patient had histologically proven advanced or metastatic basal or squamous cell carcinoma and was a poor candidate for surgical resection. Of the approximately ten patients making up the basal cell carcinoma cohort, several underwent bulk tumor TCR sequencing. As concerns this clone: The antigen it binds to is not known. It has no much larger one-base neighbor in the sample; base qualities were not kept.

Deep TCRbeta sequencing was performed with the immunoSEQ platform. Per the source publication's procedure: For further analysis, only productive rearrangements were exported out of the immunoSEQ Analyzer. T cell phenotypes were assigned to bulk TCRbeta clonotypes by matching the clonotypes to single-cell RNA+TCR-seq clones that had the same TCRbeta sequence. Using bulk TCR sequencing data, clone enrichment in tumor was calculated by dividing a clone's tumor frequency by the same clone's PBMC frequency. TCRs were sorted with GLIPH into specificity groups, meaning clusters of distinct TCRs that share CDR3 motifs and likely recognize common antigens. Held by TCRdb, this immuneACCESS table contains in-frame sequences only and omits some clones. Under half of the omission traces to an unresolved V gene where checked; the cause of the rest is unknown. The DNA was the basis for D and trimming; V, J and clone size are from that table. The sample data list about 47,000 clones, and about four fifths of these were observed just once. The ten largest clones capture about a sixth of the sample.

Findings and caveats that apply to the study as a whole: Where the novel T cell clones came from was not identified, and possible sources could include lymphoid organs or rare unexpanded clones inside the tumor or in the tumor periphery. About two fifths of tumor TCR clonotypes were detected in blood, and some novel exhausted tumor clones were observed in pre-treatment blood, which was taken as suggesting peripheral recruitment.

The germline ends are 17 bases apart after V is trimmed by 5 bases and J by 2 bases. The CDR3 starts with the cysteine, ends with the phenylalanine, and has 16 residues. Only the CDR3 region is kept as DNA, spanning 48 bases read in frame from base 1. For CDR1 and CDR2, the germline V gene (reference sequence) lists SGHKS and YYEKEE. Sequencing was performed on PBMCs, taken before anti-PD-1 treatment. This TCR was sampled from a human donor with basal cell carcinoma. The rearranged segments are TRBV5-5 and TRBJ1-5; no D gene is confidently identified. The DNA sequence is as follows: TGTGCCAGCAGTCCTCACCTTTTGACACGCAATCAGCCCCAGCATTTT. It is translated as CASSPHLLTRNQPQHF.